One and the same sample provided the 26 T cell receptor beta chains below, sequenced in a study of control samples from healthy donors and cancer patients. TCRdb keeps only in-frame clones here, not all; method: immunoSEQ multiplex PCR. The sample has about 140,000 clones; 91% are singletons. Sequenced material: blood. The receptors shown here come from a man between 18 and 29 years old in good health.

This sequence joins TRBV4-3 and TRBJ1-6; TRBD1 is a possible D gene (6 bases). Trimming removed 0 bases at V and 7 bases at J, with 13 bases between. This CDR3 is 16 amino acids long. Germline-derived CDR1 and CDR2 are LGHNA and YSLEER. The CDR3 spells CASSQEAGVGNSPLHF. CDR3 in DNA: TGCGCCAGCAGCCAAGAGGCAGGGGTAGGGAATTCACCCCTCCACTTT.

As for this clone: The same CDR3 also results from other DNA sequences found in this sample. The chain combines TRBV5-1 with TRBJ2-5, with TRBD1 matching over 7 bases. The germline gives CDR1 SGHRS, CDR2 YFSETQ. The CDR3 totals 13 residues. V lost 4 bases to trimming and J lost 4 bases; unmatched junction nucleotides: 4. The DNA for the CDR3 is TGCGCCAGCAGCCCCCGACAGGGAGAGACCCAGTACTTC. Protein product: CASSPRQGETQYF.

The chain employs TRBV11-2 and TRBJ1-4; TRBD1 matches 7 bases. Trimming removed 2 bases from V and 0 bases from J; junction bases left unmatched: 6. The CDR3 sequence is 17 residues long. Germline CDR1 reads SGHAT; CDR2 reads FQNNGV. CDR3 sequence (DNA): TGTGCCAGCAGCTTACGAGGGGGCGGGTCAACTAATGAAAAACTGTTTTTT. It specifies CASSLRGGGSTNEKLFF.

The DNA of the CDR3 is TGTGCCTGGCAGGGTTTAGTAAATGAAAAACTGTTTTTT. It translates to CAWQGLVNEKLFF. This chain connects TRBV30 to TRBJ1-4; possible D gene TRBD1, 5 bases. The CDR3 runs 13 residues. From germline, CDR1 is GTSNPN and CDR2 SVGIG (reference sequence). Trimming cost V 5 bases and J 5 bases, with 12 bases left between them.

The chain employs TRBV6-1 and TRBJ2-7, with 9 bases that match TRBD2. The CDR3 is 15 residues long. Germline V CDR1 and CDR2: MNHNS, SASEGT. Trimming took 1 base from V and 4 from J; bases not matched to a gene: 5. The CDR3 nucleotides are TGTGCCAGCAGTGAAGGGCTAGCGGGGCTTTACGAGCAGTACTTC. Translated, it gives CASSEGLAGLYEQYF.

CDR3 nucleotides: TGTGCCAGCAGCTTACGGGGGCCGGACACTGAAGCTTTCTTT. Protein product: CASSLRGPDTEAFF. The genes are TRBV7-2 and TRBJ1-1, with D tentatively TRBD1 (6 bases). The V gene's germline CDR1 is SGHTA and CDR2 FQGNSA. CDR3 length equals 14 residues. The V and J ends lost 2 bases and 3 bases respectively, with 10 bases between them.

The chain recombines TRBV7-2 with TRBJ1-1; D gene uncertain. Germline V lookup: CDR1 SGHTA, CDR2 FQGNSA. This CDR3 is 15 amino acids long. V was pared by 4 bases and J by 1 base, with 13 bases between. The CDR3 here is CASSSEGRRNTEAFF. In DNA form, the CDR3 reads TGTGCCAGCAGCTCCGAGGGCAGGAGGAACACTGAAGCTTTCTTT.

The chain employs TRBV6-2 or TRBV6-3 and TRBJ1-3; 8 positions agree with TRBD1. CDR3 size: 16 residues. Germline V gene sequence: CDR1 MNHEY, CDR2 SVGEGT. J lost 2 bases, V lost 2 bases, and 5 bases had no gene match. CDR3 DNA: TGTGCCAGCAGTTACGGGCAGGGGGCCACTGGAAACACCATATATTTT. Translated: CASSYGQGATGNTIYF.

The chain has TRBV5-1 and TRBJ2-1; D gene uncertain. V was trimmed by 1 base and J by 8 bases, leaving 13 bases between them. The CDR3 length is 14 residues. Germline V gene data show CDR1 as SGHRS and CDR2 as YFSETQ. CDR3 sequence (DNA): TGCGCCAGCAGCTTGAAGTTCCCCAGCGATGAGCAGTTCTTC. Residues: CASSLKFPSDEQFF.

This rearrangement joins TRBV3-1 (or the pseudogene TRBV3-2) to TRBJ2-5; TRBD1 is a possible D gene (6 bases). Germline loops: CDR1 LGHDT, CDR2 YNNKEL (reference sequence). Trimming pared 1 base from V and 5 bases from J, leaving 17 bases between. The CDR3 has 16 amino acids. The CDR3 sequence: CASSQAGTLRGETQYF. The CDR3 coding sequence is TGTGCCAGCAGCCAAGCGGGAACTCTGAGGGGGGAGACCCAGTACTTC.

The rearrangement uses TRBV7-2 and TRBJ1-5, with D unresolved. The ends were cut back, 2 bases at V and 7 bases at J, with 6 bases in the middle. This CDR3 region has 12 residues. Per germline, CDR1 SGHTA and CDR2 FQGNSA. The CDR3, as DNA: TGTGCCAGCAGCTTATTTTCGCAGCCCCAGCATTTT. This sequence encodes CASSLFSQPQHF.

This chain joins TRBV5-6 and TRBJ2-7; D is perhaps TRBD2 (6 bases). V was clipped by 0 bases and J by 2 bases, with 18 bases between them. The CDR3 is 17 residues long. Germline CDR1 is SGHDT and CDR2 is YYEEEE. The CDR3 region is CASSLAYLDGGPYEQYF. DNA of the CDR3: TGTGCCAGCAGCTTGGCCTATCTGGACGGGGGTCCCTACGAGCAGTACTTC.

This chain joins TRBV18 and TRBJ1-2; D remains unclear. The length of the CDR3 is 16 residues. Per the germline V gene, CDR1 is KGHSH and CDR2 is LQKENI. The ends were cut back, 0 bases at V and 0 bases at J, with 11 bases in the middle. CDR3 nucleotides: TGTGCCAGCTCACCACCAAATTCTCCTACTAACTATGGCTACACCTTC. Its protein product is CASSPPNSPTNYGYTF.

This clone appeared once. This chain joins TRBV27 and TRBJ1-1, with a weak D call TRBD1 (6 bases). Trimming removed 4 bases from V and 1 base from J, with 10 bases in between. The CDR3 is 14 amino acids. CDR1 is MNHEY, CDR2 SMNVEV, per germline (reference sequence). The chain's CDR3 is CASSSGGQNTEAFF. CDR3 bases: TGTGCCAGCAGTTCCGGGGGCCAGAACACTGAAGCTTTCTTT.

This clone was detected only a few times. The CDR3, as DNA: TGCGCCAGCAGCCAAGACAGGGGGATCTCTGAAGCTTTCTTT. The encoded protein is CASSQDRGISEAFF. The rearrangement joins TRBV4-1 to TRBJ1-1, with 7 bases fitting TRBD1. The CDR3 covers 14 residues. The V gene end was trimmed by 0 bases and the J gene end by 6 bases; junction bases not matched to a gene: 4. CDR1 and CDR2 (germline): MGHRA, YSYEKL.

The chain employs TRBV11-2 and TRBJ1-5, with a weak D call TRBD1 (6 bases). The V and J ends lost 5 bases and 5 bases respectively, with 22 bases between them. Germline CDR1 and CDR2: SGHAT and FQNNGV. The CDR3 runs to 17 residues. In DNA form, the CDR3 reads TGTGCCAGCAGCAACTTAGGACAGAGAGCGGGCTATCAGCCCCAGCATTTT. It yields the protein CASSNLGQRAGYQPQHF.

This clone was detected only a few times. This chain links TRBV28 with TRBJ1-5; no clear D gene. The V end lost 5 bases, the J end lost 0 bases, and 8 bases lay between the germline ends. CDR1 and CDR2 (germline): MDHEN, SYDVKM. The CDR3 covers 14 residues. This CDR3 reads CASSQQNSNQPQHF. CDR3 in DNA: TGTGCCAGCAGTCAACAAAATAGCAATCAGCCCCAGCATTTT.

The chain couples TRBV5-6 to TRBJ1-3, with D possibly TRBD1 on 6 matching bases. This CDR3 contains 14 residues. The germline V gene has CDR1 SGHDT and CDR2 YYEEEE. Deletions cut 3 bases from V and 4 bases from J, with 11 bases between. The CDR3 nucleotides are TGTGCCAGCAGCTACGGGGGCGACGGAAACACCATATATTTT. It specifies CASSYGGDGNTIYF.

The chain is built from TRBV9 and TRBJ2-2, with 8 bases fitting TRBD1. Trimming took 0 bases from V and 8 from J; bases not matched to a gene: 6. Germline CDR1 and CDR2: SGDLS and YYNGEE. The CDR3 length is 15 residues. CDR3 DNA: TGTGCCAGCAGCGTAGAGGGGACAGGTCTGGGGGAGCTGTTTTTT. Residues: CASSVEGTGLGELFF.

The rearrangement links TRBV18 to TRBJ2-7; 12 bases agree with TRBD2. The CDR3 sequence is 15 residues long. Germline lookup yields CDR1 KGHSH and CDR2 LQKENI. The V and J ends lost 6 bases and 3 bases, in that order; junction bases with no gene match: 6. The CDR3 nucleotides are TGTGCCAGCTCCGACACTAGCGGGGGGAGCTACGAGCAGTACTTC. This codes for CASSDTSGGSYEQYF.

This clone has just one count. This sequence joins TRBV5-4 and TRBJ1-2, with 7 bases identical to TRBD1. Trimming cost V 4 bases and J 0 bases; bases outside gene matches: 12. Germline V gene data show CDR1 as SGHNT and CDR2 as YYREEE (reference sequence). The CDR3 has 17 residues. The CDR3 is CASSHPGQTQANYGYTF. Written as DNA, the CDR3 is TGTGCCAGCAGCCATCCGGGACAGACCCAAGCTAACTATGGCTACACCTTC. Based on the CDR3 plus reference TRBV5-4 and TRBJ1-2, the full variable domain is ETGVTQSPTHLIKTRGQQVTLRCSSQSGHNTVSWYQQALGQGPQFIFQYYREEENGRGNFPPRFSGLQFPNYSSELNVNALELDDSALYLCASSHPGQTQANYGYTFGSGTRLTVV.

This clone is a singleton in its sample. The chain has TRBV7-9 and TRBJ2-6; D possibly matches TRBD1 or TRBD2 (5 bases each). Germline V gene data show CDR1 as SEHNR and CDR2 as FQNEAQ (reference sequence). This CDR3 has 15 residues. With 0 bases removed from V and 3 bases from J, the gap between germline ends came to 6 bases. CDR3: CASSLAGVGANVLTF. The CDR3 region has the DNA TGTGCCAGCAGCTTAGCGGGGGTTGGGGCCAACGTCCTGACTTTC.

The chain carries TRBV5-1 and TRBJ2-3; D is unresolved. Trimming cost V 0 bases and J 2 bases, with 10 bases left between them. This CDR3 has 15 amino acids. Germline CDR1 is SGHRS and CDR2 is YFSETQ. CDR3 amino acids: CASSLAEAVTDTQYF. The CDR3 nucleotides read TGCGCCAGCAGCTTGGCCGAGGCAGTCACAGATACGCAGTATTTT.

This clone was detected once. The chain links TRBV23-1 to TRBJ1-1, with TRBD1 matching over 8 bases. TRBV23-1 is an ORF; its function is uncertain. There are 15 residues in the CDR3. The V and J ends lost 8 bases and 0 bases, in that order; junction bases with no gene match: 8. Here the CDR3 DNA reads TGCGCCAGCGGACAGGGAGCGAGGGTGAACACTGAAGCTTTCTTT. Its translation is CASGQGARVNTEAFF.

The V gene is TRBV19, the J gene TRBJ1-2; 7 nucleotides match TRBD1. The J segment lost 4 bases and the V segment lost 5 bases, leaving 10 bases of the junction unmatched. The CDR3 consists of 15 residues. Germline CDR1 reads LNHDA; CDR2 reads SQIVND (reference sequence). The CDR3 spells CASSEEGAFGYGYTF. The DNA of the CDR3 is TGTGCCAGTAGTGAGGAGGGGGCCTTTGGCTATGGCTACACCTTC.

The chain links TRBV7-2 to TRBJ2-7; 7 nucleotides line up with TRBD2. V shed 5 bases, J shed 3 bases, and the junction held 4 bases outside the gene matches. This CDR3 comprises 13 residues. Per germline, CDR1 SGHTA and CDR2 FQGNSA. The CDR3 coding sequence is TGTGCCAGCAGCGCCTCTAGCGGCTACGAGCAGTACTTC. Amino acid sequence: CASSASSGYEQYF.